These T cell receptor beta chains were read from a single sample in a study of shared clonotypes between healthy human individuals. Sequencing was performed with immunoSEQ multiplex PCR; in TCRdb, only in-frame clones are kept and a portion is missing. The profile covers some 2 million clones, with 85% to 95% appearing a single time and 0.1% to 0.15% taken by the ten largest. The specimen was naive CD4+ T cells sorted from blood. Receptors were obtained from a man younger than 30 in good health. CDR3s include the opening cysteine and the closing phenylalanine or tryptophan. Each record gives: V gene, D gene, J gene, clone size, CDR3 protein, CDR3 DNA. A D gene is named only where the DNA matches it firmly. Size is omitted from some rows. Given values are once, few, many or a class for expanded clones.

>TRBV13|-|TRBJ1-4|-
CASSREPNGKLFF
TGTGCCAGCAGCCGGGAGCCGAACGGAAAACTGTTTTTT
>TRBV10-1|-|TRBJ2-1|-
CATSSYNEQFF
TGCGCCACCAGCTCCTACAATGAGCAGTTCTTC
>TRBV5-5|TRBD1|TRBJ1-6|-
CASISTGTFGVSPLHF
TGTGCCAGCATCTCGACAGGGACTTTTGGTGTTTCACCCCTCCACTTT
>TRBV10-3|-|TRBJ2-7|-
CAISEAPGPYEQYF
TGTGCCATCAGTGAAGCCCCAGGTCCCTACGAGCAGTACTTC
>TRBV5-1|-|TRBJ1-2|once
CASSPTVGSGYTF
TGCGCCAGCAGCCCGACCGTGGGGTCCGGCTACACCTTC
>TRBV5-1|-|TRBJ2-5|-
CASSLAPQAGPETQYF
TGCGCCAGCAGCTTGGCACCCCAGGCCGGGCCCGAGACCCAGTACTTC
>TRBV6-5|TRBD1|TRBJ2-1|once
CASSRDRKNNEQFF
TGTGCCAGCAGCCGGGACAGGAAAAACAATGAGCAGTTCTTC
>TRBV6-5|-|TRBJ1-3|-
CASRSGGSGNTIYF
TGTGCCAGCAGGTCGGGGGGCTCTGGAAACACCATATATTTT
>TRBV6-5|-|TRBJ1-2|-
CASSLTGTYGYTF
TGTGCCAGCAGTTTAACAGGGACCTATGGCTACACCTTC
>TRBV25-1|TRBD1|TRBJ1-2|-
CASSPGQGATYGYTF
TGTGCCAGCAGTCCTGGACAGGGGGCAACCTATGGCTACACCTTC
>TRBV18|-|TRBJ1-6|-
CASGAGLSNSPLHF
TGTGCCAGCGGGGCAGGGCTGAGTAATTCACCCCTCCACTTT
>TRBV19|-|TRBJ1-4|-
CASSTEGRSEKLFF
TGTGCCAGTAGTACCGAGGGCCGGAGTGAAAAACTGTTTTTT
>TRBV11-1|-|TRBJ2-7|-
CASSLRRDSYEQYF
TGTGCCAGCAGCTTAAGACGTGACTCCTACGAGCAGTACTTC
>TRBV7-6|TRBD1|TRBJ2-7|-
CASSAGTGTSYEQYF
TGTGCCAGCAGCGCCGGGACAGGCACATCCTACGAGCAGTACTTC
>TRBV5-4|-|TRBJ1-2|-
CASSTERGILGYTF
TGTGCCAGCAGCACTGAGCGGGGGATACTTGGCTACACCTTC
>TRBV5-1|-|TRBJ1-1|-
CASSIQGSGTEAFF
TGCGCCAGCAGCATACAGGGTTCCGGGACTGAAGCTTTCTTT
>TRBV12-5|TRBD1|TRBJ2-1|-
CASGPRTGGNYNEQFF
TGTGCTAGTGGTCCGAGGACAGGGGGTAACTACAATGAGCAGTTCTTC
>TRBV28|TRBD1|TRBJ1-3|-
CASSLDRASGNTIYF
TGTGCCAGCAGTCTCGACAGGGCCTCTGGAAACACCATATATTTT
>TRBV5-1|-|TRBJ2-1|-
CASSLGQGSYNEQFF
TGCGCCAGCAGCTTAGGTCAGGGGTCCTACAATGAGCAGTTCTTC
>TRBV9|-|TRBJ1-3|-
CASSATANSGNTIYF
TGTGCCAGCAGCGCCACAGCTAACTCTGGAAACACCATATATTTT
>TRBV30|-|TRBJ2-7|-
CADPKGEGFRAYEQYF
TGTGCCGATCCCAAGGGGGAGGGTTTCAGAGCCTACGAGCAGTACTTC
>TRBV2|-|TRBJ1-1|-
CASSVAGNTEAFF
TGTGCCAGCAGTGTTGCGGGGAACACTGAAGCTTTCTTT
>TRBV5-1|-|TRBJ2-7|-
CASSSTGAEYEQYF
TGCGCCAGCAGCAGCACCGGGGCCGAGTACGAGCAGTACTTC
>TRBV5-1|-|TRBJ2-5|-
CASSPRVFDQETQYF
TGCGCCAGCAGCCCGAGGGTCTTCGACCAAGAGACCCAGTACTTC
>TRBV7-3|TRBD1|TRBJ2-1|-
CASSLTGQPNEQFF
TGTGCCAGCAGCCTAACGGGACAGCCCAATGAGCAGTTCTTC
>TRBV6-1|-|TRBJ2-7|-
CASSGKGRSPYEQYF
TGTGCCAGCAGCGGAAAGGGACGGTCTCCATACGAGCAGTACTTC
>TRBV2|-|TRBJ1-4|-
CASSPFLNEKLFF
TGTGCCAGCAGTCCTTTTCTTAATGAAAAACTGTTTTTT